This T cell receptor (beta chain) came from a study of control samples from healthy donors and cancer patients. Here immunoSEQ multiplex PCR was the method, and the copy in TCRdb shows in-frame clones only, minus some. The table lists approximately 160,000 clones, roughly 92% of them singletons. Specimen: blood. The origin of this receptor is a woman in her thirties in good health.

In DNA form, the CDR3 reads TGTGCCAGCAGCGTAGTAGAGGAGACCGGGGAGCTGTTTTTT. It translates to CASSVVEETGELFF. V gene TRBV9 combines with J gene TRBJ2-2; no clear D gene. From germline, CDR1 is SGDLS and CDR2 YYNGEE. CDR3 length: 14 amino acids. V lost 0 bases and J lost 5, with 8 bases in between.